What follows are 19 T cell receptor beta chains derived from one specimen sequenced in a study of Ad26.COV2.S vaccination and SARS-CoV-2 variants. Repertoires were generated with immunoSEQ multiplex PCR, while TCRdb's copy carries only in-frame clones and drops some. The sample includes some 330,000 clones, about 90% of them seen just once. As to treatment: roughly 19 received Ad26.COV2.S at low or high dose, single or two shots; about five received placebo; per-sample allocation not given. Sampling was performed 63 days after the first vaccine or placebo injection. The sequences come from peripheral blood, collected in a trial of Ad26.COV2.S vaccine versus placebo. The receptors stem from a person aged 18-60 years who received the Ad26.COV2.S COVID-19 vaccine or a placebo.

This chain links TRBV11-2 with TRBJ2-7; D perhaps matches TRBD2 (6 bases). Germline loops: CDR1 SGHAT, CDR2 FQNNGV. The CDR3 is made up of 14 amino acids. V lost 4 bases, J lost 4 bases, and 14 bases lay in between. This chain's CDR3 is CASSSVPGTYEQYV. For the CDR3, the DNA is TGTGCCAGCAGCTCAGTCCCTGGGACTTACGAGCAGTACGTC.

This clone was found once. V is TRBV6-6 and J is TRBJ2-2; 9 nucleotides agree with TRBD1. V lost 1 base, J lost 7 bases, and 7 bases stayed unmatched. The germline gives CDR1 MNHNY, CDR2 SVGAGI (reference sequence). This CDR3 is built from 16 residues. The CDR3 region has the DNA TGTGCCAGCAGTTACTTCCCGGACAGGGGCGTCGGGGAGCTGTTTTTT. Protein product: CASSYFPDRGVGELFF.

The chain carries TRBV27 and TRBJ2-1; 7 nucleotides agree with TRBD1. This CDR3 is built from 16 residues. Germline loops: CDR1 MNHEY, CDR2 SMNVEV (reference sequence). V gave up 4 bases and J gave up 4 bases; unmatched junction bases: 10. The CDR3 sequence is CASSSPGTAFYNEQFF. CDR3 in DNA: TGTGCCAGCAGTTCCCCCGGGACAGCTTTTTACAATGAGCAGTTCTTC.

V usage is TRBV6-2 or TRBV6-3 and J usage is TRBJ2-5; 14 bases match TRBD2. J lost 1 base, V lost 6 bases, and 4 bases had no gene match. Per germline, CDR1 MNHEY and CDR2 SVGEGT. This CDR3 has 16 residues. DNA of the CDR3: TGTGCCAGCAGCCTCGGACTAGCGGGGGGCCAAGAGACCCAGTACTTC. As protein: CASSLGLAGGQETQYF.

The CDR3 DNA follows: TGTGCCAGCAGCAAAGGGAACCTGGGGGGCTACGAGCAGTACTTC. Its protein product is CASSKGNLGGYEQYF. The chain employs TRBV21-1 and TRBJ2-7; the D call of TRBD2 is as the table states it, not checked on the DNA. TRBV21-1 is a recognized pseudogene. The CDR3 is 15 amino acids.

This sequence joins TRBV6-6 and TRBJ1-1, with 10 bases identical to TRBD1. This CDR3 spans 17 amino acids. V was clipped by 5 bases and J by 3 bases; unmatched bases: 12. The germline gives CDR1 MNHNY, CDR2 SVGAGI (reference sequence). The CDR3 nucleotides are TGTGCCAGCAGTCCTATACCCGGACAGGGGGGTGACACTGAAGCTTTCTTT. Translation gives CASSPIPGQGGDTEAFF.

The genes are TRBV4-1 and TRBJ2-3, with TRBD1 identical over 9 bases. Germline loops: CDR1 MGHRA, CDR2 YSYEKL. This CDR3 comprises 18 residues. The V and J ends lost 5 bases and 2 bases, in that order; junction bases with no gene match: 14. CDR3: CASSYSPGQGLSTDTQYF. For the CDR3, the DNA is TGCGCCAGCAGCTATTCGCCCGGACAGGGGCTTTCCACAGATACGCAGTATTTT.

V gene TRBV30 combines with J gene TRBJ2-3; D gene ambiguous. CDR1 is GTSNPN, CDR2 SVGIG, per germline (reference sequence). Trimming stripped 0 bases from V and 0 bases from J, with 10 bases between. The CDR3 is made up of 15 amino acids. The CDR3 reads CAWSVLVGSTDTQYF. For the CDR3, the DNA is TGTGCCTGGAGTGTCCTTGTAGGAAGCACAGATACGCAGTATTTT. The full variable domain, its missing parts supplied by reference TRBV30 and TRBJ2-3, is SQTIHQWPATLVQPVGSPLSLECTVEGTSNPNLYWYRQAAGRGLQLLFYSVGIGQISSEVPQNLSASRPQDRQFILSSKKLLLSDSGFYLCAWSVLVGSTDTQYFGPGTRLTVL.

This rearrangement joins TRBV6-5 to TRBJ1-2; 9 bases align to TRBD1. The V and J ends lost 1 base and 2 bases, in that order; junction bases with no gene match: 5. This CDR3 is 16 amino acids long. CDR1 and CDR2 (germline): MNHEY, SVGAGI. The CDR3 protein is CASSYYGQGRNYGYTF. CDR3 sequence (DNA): TGTGCCAGCAGTTACTACGGACAGGGGCGCAACTATGGCTACACCTTC.

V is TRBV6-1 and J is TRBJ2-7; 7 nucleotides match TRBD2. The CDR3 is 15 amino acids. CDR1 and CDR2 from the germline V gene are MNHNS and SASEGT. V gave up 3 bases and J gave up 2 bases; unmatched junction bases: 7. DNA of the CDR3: TGTGCCAGCAGTGATCTGGCGGGAGCTCCCTACGAGCAGTACGTC. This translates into CASSDLAGAPYEQYV.

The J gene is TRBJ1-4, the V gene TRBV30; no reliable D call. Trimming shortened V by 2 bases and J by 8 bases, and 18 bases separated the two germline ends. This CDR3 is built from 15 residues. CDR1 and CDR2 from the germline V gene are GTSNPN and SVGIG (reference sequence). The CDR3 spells CAWSSLDLVGEKLFF. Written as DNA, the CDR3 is TGTGCCTGGAGTTCCCTCGACCTGGTAGGGGAAAAACTGTTTTTT.

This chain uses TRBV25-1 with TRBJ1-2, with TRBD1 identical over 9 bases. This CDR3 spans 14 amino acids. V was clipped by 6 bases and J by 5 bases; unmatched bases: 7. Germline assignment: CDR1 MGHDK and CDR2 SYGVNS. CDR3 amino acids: CASRDPGQGYGYTF. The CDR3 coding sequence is TGTGCCAGCAGAGACCCCGGACAGGGGTATGGCTACACCTTC.

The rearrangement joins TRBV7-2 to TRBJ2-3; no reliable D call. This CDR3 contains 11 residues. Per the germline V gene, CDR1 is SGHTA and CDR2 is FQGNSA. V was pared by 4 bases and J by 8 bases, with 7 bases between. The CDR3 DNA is TGTGCCAGCAGCTCCATGGGTACGCAGTATTTT. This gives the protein CASSSMGTQYF.

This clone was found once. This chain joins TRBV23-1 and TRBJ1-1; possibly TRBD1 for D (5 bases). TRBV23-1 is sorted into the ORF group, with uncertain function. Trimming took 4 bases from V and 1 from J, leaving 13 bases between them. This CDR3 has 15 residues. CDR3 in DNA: TGCGCCAGCAGTCGGGATGGACACCCGAACACTGAAGCTTTCTTT. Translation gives CASSRDGHPNTEAFF.

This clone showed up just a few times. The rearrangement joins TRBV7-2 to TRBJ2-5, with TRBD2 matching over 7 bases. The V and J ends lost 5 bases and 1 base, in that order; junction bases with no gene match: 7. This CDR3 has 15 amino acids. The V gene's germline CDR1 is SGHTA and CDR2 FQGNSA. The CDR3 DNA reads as TGTGCCAGCAGCCCCCTAGCGGACCTCCAAGAGACCCAGTACTTC. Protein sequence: CASSPLADLQETQYF.

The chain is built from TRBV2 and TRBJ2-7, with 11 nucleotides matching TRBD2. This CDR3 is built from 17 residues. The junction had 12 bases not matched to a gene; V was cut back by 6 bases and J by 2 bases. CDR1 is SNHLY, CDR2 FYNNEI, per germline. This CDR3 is CASSGQPTSGGPYEQYF. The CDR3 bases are TGTGCCAGCAGCGGCCAACCCACTAGCGGGGGTCCCTACGAGCAGTACTTC.

The CDR3 loop reads CASSLDLGGQETQYF. For the CDR3, the DNA is TGTGCCAGCAGCTTGGACTTAGGGGGACAAGAGACCCAGTACTTC. The chain has TRBV5-8 and TRBJ2-5; a weak D match, TRBD1 (6 bases). The V end lost 0 bases, the J end lost 2 bases, and 11 bases lay between the germline ends. From germline, CDR1 is SGHTS and CDR2 YDEGEE. This CDR3 region has 15 residues.

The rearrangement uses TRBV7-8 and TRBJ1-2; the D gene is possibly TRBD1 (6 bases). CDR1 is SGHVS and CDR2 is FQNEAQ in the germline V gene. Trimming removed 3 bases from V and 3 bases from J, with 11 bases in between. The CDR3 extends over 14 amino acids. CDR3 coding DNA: TGTGCCAGCAGCTTCCGGGACACCTACTATGGCTACACCTTC. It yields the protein CASSFRDTYYGYTF.

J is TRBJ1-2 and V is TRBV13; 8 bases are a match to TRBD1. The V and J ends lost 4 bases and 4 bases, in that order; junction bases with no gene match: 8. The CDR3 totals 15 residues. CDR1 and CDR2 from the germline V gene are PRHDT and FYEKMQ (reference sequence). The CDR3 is CASSSGTGGIYGYTF. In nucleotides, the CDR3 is TGTGCCAGCAGCTCAGGGACAGGAGGAATCTATGGCTACACCTTC.